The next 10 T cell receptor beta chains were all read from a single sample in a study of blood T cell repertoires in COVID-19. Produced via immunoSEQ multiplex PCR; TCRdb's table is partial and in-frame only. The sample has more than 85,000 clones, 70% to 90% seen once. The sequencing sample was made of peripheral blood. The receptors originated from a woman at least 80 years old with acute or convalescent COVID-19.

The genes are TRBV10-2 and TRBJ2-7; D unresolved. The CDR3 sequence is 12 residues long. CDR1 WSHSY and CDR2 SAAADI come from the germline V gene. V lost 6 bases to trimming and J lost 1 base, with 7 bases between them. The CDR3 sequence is CASSANSYEQYF. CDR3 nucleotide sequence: TGCGCCAGCAGCGCGAATTCCTACGAGCAGTACTTC.

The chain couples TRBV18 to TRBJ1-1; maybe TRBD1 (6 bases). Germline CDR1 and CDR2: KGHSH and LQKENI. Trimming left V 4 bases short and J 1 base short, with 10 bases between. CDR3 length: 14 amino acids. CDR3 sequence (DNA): TGTGCCAGCTCACGGTCAGGGGCGAACACTGAAGCTTTCTTT. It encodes CASSRSGANTEAFF.

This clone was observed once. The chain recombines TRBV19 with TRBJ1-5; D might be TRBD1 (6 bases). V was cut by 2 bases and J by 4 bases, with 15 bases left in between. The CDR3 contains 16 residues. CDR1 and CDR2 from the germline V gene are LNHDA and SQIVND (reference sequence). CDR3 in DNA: TGTGCCAGTAGTATATCGGCCCAGGGGCAGAATCAGCCCCAGCATTTT. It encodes CASSISAQGQNQPQHF.

The chain's CDR3 is CASSLWDNYGELFF. The CDR3 DNA sequence: TGTGCCAGCAGCTTGTGGGACAACTACGGGGAGCTGTTTTTT. The rearrangement uses TRBV5-6 and TRBJ2-2; a possible D gene is TRBD1 (6 bases). CDR1 is SGHDT and CDR2 is YYEEEE in the germline V gene. The CDR3 length is 14 residues. V shed 1 base and J shed 7 bases, with 11 bases lying between them.

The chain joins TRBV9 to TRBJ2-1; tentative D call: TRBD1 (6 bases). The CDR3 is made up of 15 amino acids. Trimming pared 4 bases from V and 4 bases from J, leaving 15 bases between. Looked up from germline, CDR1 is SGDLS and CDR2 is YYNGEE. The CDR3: CASSPGTISYNEQFF. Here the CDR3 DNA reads TGTGCCAGCAGCCCCGGGACAATAAGTTACAATGAGCAGTTCTTC.

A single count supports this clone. CDR3 region: CASSYSSGSHSYEQYF. Here the CDR3 DNA reads TGTGCCAGCAGTTACTCTTCGGGGTCCCACTCCTACGAGCAGTACTTC. The chain combines TRBV6-5 with TRBJ2-7; D is possibly TRBD2 (5 bases). Germline V CDR1 and CDR2: MNHEY, SVGAGI. The CDR3 spans 16 residues. V was pared by 0 bases and J by 0 bases, with 12 bases between.

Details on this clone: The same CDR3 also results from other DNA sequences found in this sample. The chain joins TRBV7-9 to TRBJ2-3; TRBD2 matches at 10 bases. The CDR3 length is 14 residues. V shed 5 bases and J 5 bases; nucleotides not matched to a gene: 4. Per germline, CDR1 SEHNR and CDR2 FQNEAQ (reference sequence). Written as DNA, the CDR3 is TGTGCCAGCAGCCCTAGCGGGAGCGGAGATACGCAGTATTTT. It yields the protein CASSPSGSGDTQYF.

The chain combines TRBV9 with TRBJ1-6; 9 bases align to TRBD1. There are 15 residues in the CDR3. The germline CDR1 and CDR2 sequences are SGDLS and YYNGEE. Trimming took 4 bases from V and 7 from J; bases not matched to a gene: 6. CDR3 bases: TGTGCCAGCAGCCTGGGACAGGGTGGGAATTCACCCCTCCACTTT. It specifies CASSLGQGGNSPLHF.

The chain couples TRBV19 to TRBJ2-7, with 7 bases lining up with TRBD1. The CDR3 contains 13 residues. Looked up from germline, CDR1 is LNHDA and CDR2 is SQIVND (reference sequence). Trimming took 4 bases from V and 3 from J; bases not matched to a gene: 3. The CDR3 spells CASSTRQGYEQYF. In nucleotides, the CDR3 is TGTGCCAGTAGTACCCGACAGGGCTACGAGCAGTACTTC.

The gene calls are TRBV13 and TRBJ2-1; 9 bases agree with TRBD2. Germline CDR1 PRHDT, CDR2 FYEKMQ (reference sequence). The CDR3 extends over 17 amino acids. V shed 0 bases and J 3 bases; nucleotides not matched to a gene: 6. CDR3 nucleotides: TGTGCCAGCAGCTTAGGTGGTAGCGGGAGTTTCTACAATGAGCAGTTCTTC. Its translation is CASSLGGSGSFYNEQFF.